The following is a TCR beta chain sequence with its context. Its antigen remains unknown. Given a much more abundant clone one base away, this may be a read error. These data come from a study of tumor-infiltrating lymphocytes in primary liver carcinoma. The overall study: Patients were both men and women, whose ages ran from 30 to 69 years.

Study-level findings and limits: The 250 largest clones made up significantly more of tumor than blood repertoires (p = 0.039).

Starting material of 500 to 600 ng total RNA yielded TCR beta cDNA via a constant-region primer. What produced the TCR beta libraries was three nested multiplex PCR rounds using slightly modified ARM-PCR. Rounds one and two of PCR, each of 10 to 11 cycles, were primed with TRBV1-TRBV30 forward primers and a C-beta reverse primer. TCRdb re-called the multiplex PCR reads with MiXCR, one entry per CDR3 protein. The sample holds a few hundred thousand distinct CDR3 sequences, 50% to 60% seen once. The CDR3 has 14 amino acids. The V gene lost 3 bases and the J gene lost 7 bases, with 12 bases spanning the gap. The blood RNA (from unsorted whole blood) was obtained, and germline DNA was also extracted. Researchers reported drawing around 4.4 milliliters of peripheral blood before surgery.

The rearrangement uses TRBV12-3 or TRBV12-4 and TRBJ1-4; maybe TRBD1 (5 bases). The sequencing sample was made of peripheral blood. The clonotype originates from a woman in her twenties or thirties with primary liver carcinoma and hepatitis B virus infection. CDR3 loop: CASSFDSQSEKLFF. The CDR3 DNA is TGTGCCAGCAGTTTTGACAGCCAATCTGAAAAACTGTTTTTT.